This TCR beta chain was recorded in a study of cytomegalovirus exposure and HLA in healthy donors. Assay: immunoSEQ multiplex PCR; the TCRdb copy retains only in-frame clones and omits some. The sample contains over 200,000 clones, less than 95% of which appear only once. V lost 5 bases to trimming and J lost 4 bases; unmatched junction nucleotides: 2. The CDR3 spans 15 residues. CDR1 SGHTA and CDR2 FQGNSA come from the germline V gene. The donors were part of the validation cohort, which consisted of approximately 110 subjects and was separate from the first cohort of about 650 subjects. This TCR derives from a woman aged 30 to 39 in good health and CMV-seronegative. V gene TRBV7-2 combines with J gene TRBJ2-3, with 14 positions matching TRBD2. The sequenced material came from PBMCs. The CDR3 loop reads CASSRLAGGPDTQYF. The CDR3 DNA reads TGTGCCAGCAGCCGACTAGCGGGAGGGCCAGATACGCAGTATTTT. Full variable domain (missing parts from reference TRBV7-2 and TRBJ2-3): GAGVSQSPSNKVTEKGKDVELRCDPISGHTALYWYRQSLGQGLEFLIYFQGNSAPDKSGLPSDRFSAERTGGSVSTLTIQRTQQEDSAVYLCASSRLAGGPDTQYFGPGTRLTVL.